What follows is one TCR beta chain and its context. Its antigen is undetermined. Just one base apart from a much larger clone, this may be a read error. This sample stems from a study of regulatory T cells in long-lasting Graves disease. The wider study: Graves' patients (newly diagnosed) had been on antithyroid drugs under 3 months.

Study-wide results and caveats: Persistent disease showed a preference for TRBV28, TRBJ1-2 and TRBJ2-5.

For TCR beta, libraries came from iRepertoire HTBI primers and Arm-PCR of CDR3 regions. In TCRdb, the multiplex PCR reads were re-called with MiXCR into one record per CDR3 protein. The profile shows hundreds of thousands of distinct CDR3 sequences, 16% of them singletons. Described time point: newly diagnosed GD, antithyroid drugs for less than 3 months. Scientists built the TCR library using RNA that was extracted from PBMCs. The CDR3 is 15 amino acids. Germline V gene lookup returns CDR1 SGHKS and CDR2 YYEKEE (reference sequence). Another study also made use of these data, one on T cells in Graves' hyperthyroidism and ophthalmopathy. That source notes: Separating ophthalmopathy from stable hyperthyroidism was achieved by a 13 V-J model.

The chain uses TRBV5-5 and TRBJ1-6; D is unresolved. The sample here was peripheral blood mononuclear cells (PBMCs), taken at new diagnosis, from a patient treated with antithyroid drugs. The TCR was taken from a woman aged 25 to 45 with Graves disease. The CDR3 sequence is CASSRGSNLGSPHHF. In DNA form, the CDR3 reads TGTGCCAGCAGCCGAGGCTCTAATTTGGGATCACCCCACCACTTT.